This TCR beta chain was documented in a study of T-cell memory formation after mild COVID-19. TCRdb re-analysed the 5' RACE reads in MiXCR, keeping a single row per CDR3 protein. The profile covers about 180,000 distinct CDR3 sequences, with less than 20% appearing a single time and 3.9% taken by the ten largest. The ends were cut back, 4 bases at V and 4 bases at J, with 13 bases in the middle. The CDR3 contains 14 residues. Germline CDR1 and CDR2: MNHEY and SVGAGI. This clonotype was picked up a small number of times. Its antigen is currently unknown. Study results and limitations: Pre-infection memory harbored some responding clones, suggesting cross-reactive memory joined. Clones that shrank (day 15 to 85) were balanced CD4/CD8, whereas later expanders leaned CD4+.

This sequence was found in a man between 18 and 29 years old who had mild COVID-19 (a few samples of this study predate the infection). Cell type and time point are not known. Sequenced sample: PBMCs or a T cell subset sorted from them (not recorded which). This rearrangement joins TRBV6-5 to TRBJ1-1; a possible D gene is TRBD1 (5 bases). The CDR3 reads CASSSPGYSTEAFF. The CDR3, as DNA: TGTGCCAGCAGTTCCCCAGGGTACAGCACTGAAGCTTTCTTT.